This TCR beta chain was sequenced in a study of CD8 T cells in ankylosing spondylitis. Germline V CDR1 and CDR2: SGHRS, YFSETQ. V was pared by 1 base and J by 1 base, with 8 bases between. The CDR3 totals 14 residues. MiXCR, run by TCRdb on the 5' RACE reads, gives a single entry per CDR3 protein. The sample contains 150,000 to 200,000 distinct CDR3 sequences, about 18% of which appear only once. What was sequenced was blood, either unsorted or a sorted T cell fraction (not recorded which). This rearrangement joins TRBV5-1 to TRBJ2-5; D gene unclear. This clonotype was obtained from a male donor aged 10 to 35 with ankylosing spondylitis or in good health (not recorded which). The CDR3 here is CASSLRKSQETQYF. CDR3 in DNA: TGCGCCAGCAGCTTGAGGAAGAGCCAAGAGACCCAGTACTTC.